The 30 T cell receptor beta chains below were found in one sample sequenced in a study of regulatory T cells in long-lasting Graves disease. This sample's time point: newly diagnosed GD, antithyroid drugs for less than 3 months. There was RNA extracted from PBMCs, and the TCR library was made from it. Assembly of TCR beta libraries relied on iRepertoire HTBI primers together with Arm-PCR of CDR3 regions. In TCRdb, the multiplex PCR reads were re-called with MiXCR into one record per CDR3 protein. The sample has 350,000 to 450,000 distinct CDR3 sequences, over 15% seen once. The same data also contributed to another study, on T cells in Graves' hyperthyroidism and ophthalmopathy.

Material: peripheral blood mononuclear cells (PBMCs), obtained at new diagnosis, from a patient treated with antithyroid drugs. Receptors were obtained from a man aged 35-49 years with Graves disease.

This clonotype was counted between two and nine times. The genes are TRBV9 and TRBJ2-5, with 8 bases aligning to TRBD2. The CDR3 spans 16 residues. After removal of 0 bases from V and 1 base from J, the junction contained 5 bases not matched to a gene. In germline, CDR1 is SGDLS, CDR2 YYNGEE. The CDR3 sequence is CASSVGLAGLQETQYF. The CDR3 nucleotides are TGTGCCAGCAGCGTAGGGCTAGCGGGTCTCCAAGAGACCCAGTACTTC. The full variable domain, completed using reference TRBV9 and TRBJ2-5, is DSGVTQTPKHLITATGQRVTLRCSPRSGDLSVYWYQQSLDQGLQFLIQYYNGEERAKGNILERFSAQQFPDLHSELNLSSLELGDSALYFCASSVGLAGLQETQYFGPGTRLLVL.

The chain is built from TRBV29-1 and TRBJ1-1, with D possibly TRBD1 on 5 matching bases. This CDR3 comprises 12 residues. In germline, CDR1 is SQVTM, CDR2 ANQGSEA. Trimming removed 4 bases from V and 3 bases from J, with 9 bases in between. CDR3: CSVGGGDTEAFF. The CDR3 coding sequence is TGCAGCGTTGGGGGGGGGGACACTGAAGCTTTCTTT.

There are a few counts of this clonotype. The CDR3 sequence is CASSLVAAGGETQYF. CDR3 coding DNA: TGTGCCAGCAGCTTAGTAGCGGCCGGGGGGGAGACCCAGTACTTC. This chain uses TRBV7-2 with TRBJ2-5; 7 bases match TRBD2. Germline V lookup: CDR1 SGHTA, CDR2 FQGNSA. CDR3 length equals 15 residues. V shed 1 base and J 5 bases; nucleotides not matched to a gene: 7.

This clonotype was observed at least ten times. The chain has TRBV2 and TRBJ1-4; D remains unclear. Germline loops: CDR1 SNHLY, CDR2 FYNNEI. The CDR3 runs 13 residues. Trimming cost V 7 bases and J 7 bases, with 13 bases left between them. This chain's CDR3 is CASTLGRGEKLFF. The CDR3 coding sequence is TGTGCCAGCACACTGGGTCGAGGTGAAAAACTGTTTTTT.

This clonotype was picked up many times. J is TRBJ2-5 and V is TRBV18; D ambiguous. Germline V lookup: CDR1 KGHSH, CDR2 LQKENI. The CDR3 is 14 residues long. The V end lost 8 bases, the J end lost 1 base, and 14 bases lay between the germline ends. This CDR3 is CASSPRRLQETQYF. In DNA form, the CDR3 reads TGTGCCAGCAGCCCGCGACGGCTCCAAGAGACCCAGTACTTC. The full variable domain, with the rest looked up from reference TRBV18 and TRBJ2-5, is NAGVMQNPRHLVRRRGQEARLRCSPMKGHSHVYWYRQLPEEGLKFMVYLQKENIIDESGMPKERFSAEFPKEGPSILRIQQVVRGDSAAYFCASSPRRLQETQYFGPGTRLLVL.

This clonotype was observed at least ten times. J is TRBJ2-3 and V is TRBV27, with D hard to call. This CDR3 comprises 13 residues. The germline V gene encodes CDR1 MNHEY and CDR2 SMNVEV (reference sequence). V was trimmed by 2 bases and J by 8 bases, leaving 11 bases between them. The CDR3 protein is CASSLSPVGTQYF. CDR3 coding DNA: TGTGCCAGCAGTTTAAGCCCCGTCGGTACGCAGTATTTT.

This clonotype was seen a few times. The gene calls are TRBV25-1 and TRBJ1-2; D is ambiguous. The CDR3 sequence is 13 residues long. Per germline, CDR1 MGHDK and CDR2 SYGVNS. V lost 2 bases, J lost 8 bases, and 12 bases lay in between. The CDR3 DNA reads TGTGCCAGCAGTGAACGATTTTCGGTGGGCTACACCTTC. It is translated as CASSERFSVGYTF.

In this sample, this clonotype turned up a few times. The chain uses TRBV4-1 and TRBJ2-7, with D possibly being TRBD1 (6 bases). The CDR3 runs to 16 residues. V was clipped by 1 base and J by 1 base, with 14 bases between them. CDR1 MGHRA and CDR2 YSYEKL come from the germline V gene. The CDR3 loop reads CASSQAPQGPSYEQYF. The DNA for the CDR3 is TGCGCCAGCAGCCAAGCCCCACAGGGACCATCCTACGAGCAGTACTTC.

This clonotype was detected many times. The genes are TRBV6-2 or TRBV6-3 and TRBJ2-5; TRBD2 matches 8 bases. Unmatched junction bases numbered 7, after V lost 2 bases and J lost 5 bases. The CDR3 extends over 15 amino acids. Germline values: CDR1 MNHEY, CDR2 SVGEGT. The CDR3 here is CASSYAGTSGETQYF. As DNA, the CDR3 is TGTGCCAGCAGTTACGCCGGGACTAGTGGCGAGACCCAGTACTTC.

This clonotype has a handful of counts. The J gene is TRBJ2-3, the V gene TRBV29-1, with 7 bases that match TRBD1. This CDR3 spans 13 amino acids. Germline lookup yields CDR1 SQVTM and CDR2 ANQGSEA. V was clipped by 4 bases and J by 4 bases; unmatched bases: 5. The CDR3 sequence: CSVGGQGADTQYF. The CDR3 DNA is TGCAGCGTTGGAGGGCAGGGGGCAGATACGCAGTATTTT.

This clonotype showed up just a few times. The rearrangement links TRBV2 to TRBJ1-2, with D unresolved. Germline V gives CDR1 SNHLY, CDR2 FYNNEI. The germline V and J ends were trimmed by 0 bases and 0 bases, with 17 bases remaining between them. This CDR3 comprises 18 residues. The CDR3 sequence is CASSEAYRVPRPNYGYTF. The CDR3 DNA reads as TGTGCCAGCAGTGAAGCTTACCGGGTTCCCCGGCCTAACTATGGCTACACCTTC.

The table lists this clonotype with many counts. This chain joins TRBV10-3 and TRBJ1-1; 7 bases are shared with TRBD1. After removal of 6 bases from V and 8 bases from J, the junction contained 18 bases not matched to a gene. The CDR3 extends over 16 amino acids. CDR1 ENHRY and CDR2 SYGVKD come from the germline V gene. Written as DNA, the CDR3 is TGTGCCATCAGGGGGGGCAGCACGACAGGGAAGGGGGAAGCTTTCTTT. This gives the protein CAIRGGSTTGKGEAFF.

In its sample, this clonotype was seen many times. Sequence at one end of the junction differs from germline and may be a read error. This chain uses TRBV7-7 with TRBJ2-5, with D possibly being TRBD1 or TRBD2 (5 bases each). CDR1 and CDR2 from the germline V gene are SSHAT and FNYEAQ (reference sequence). The length of the CDR3 is 15 residues. For the CDR3, the DNA is TGTGCTAGCAGCTTACAACCGGGACCCCAAGAGACCCAGTACTTC. Encoded protein: CASSLQPGPQETQYF.

This clonotype was observed at least ten times. This rearrangement joins TRBV5-8 to TRBJ1-4; D is possibly TRBD1 (6 bases). The V end was cut by 2 bases, the J end by 4 bases, with 18 bases between. Germline V gene data show CDR1 as SGHTS and CDR2 as YDEGEE. The CDR3 runs to 17 residues. The CDR3 is CASSFGWGRRFNEKLFF. Written as DNA, the CDR3 is TGTGCCAGCAGCTTTGGCTGGGGGCGGAGGTTTAATGAAAAACTGTTTTTT.

A few counts support this clonotype. CDR3 sequence (DNA): TGTGCCAGCTCACAGGTCCAGGGTGGACACATTCAGTACTTC. Translated: CASSQVQGGHIQYF. This chain uses TRBV18 with TRBJ2-4; TRBD1 is a possible D gene (5 bases). V lost 4 bases to trimming and J lost 8 bases, with 15 bases between them. The germline V gene encodes CDR1 KGHSH and CDR2 LQKENI. The CDR3 has 14 residues.

The V gene is TRBV12-3 or TRBV12-4, the J gene TRBJ1-4; 8 bases are a match to TRBD1. The CDR3 runs to 14 residues. V was pared by 5 bases and J by 5 bases, with 4 bases of the junction left unmatched. This CDR3 reads CASSLWTGNEKLFF. CDR3 bases: TGTGCCAGCAGTCTCTGGACAGGGAATGAAAAACTGTTTTTT.

The chain joins TRBV25-1 to TRBJ1-1, with D perhaps TRBD1 (6 bases). V was pared by 8 bases and J by 0 bases, with 10 bases between. Per germline, CDR1 MGHDK and CDR2 SYGVNS. CDR3 length equals 13 residues. CDR3 nucleotide sequence: TGTGCCAGCTCAAACAGGGTGAACACTGAAGCTTTCTTT. This sequence encodes CASSNRVNTEAFF. The full variable domain, rest sourced from reference TRBV25-1 and TRBJ1-1, is EADIYQTPRYLVIGTGKKITLECSQTMGHDKMYWYQQDPGMELHLIHYSYGVNSTEKGDLSSESTVSRIRTEHFPLTLESARPSHTSQYLCASSNRVNTEAFFGQGTRLTVV.

The sample holds many counts of this clonotype. V and J are TRBV12-3 or TRBV12-4 and TRBJ1-1, with 7 bases matching TRBD1. The CDR3 has 14 amino acids. V lost 2 bases to trimming and J lost 3 bases; unmatched junction nucleotides: 3. The CDR3 reads CASSLLRGDTEAFF. Here the CDR3 DNA reads TGTGCCAGCAGTTTACTCAGGGGGGACACTGAAGCTTTCTTT.

The chain joins TRBV7-2 to TRBJ1-2; D remains unclear. In germline, CDR1 is SGHTA, CDR2 FQGNSA. The CDR3 has 15 residues. V was trimmed by 1 base and J by 4 bases, leaving 13 bases between them. CDR3 nucleotides: TGTGCCAGCAGCTTAGGCTCAGCACCGACCTATGGCTACACCTTC. Amino acids: CASSLGSAPTYGYTF. Drawing the rest from reference TRBV7-2 and TRBJ1-2, the complete variable domain is GAGVSQSPSNKVTEKGKDVELRCDPISGHTALYWYRQSLGQGLEFLIYFQGNSAPDKSGLPSDRFSAERTGGSVSTLTIQRTQQEDSAVYLCASSLGSAPTYGYTFGSGTRLTVV.

The chain joins TRBV19 to TRBJ2-7, with TRBD1 identical over 7 bases. V shed 5 bases, J shed 5 bases, and the junction held 3 bases outside the gene matches. The CDR3 length is 12 residues. Germline CDR1 is LNHDA and CDR2 is SQIVND (reference sequence). CDR3 sequence: CASSRQGDEQYF. CDR3 DNA sequence: TGTGCCAGTAGTCGACAGGGCGACGAGCAGTACTTC.

This clonotype was found many times. The chain recombines TRBV11-3 with TRBJ1-1, with 7 bases fitting TRBD1. The length of the CDR3 is 14 residues. In germline, CDR1 is SGHNT, CDR2 YENEEA. Trimming removed 7 bases from V and 4 bases from J; junction bases left unmatched: 9. The CDR3 sequence: CASTRGGAPTEAFF. CDR3 nucleotide sequence: TGTGCCAGCACCCGAGGGGGCGCACCCACTGAAGCTTTCTTT.

This clonotype was detected many times. The chain recombines TRBV29-1 with TRBJ1-1; possible D gene TRBD1, 6 bases. The germline gives CDR1 SQVTM, CDR2 ANQGSEA. V lost 4 bases to trimming and J lost 6 bases, with 15 bases between them. CDR3 size: 13 residues. CDR3 sequence (DNA): TGCAGCGTTGGGACCGGATGGACAGCTGAAGCTTTCTTT. Its translation: CSVGTGWTAEAFF.

This clonotype was counted ten times or more. This chain connects TRBV6-1 to TRBJ2-5; D might be TRBD2 (6 bases). The CDR3 consists of 15 residues. Germline V gene lookup returns CDR1 MNHNS and CDR2 SASEGT. Between the trimmed V and J ends, which lost 6 bases and 0 bases, there was a span of 14 bases. CDR3 amino acids: CASSRQTRYQETQYF. The CDR3 coding sequence is TGTGCCAGCAGCCGCCAGACTAGATACCAAGAGACCCAGTACTTC.

This clonotype showed up many times. The chain employs TRBV30 and TRBJ2-7; 7 bases agree with TRBD2. The CDR3 consists of 12 residues. The germline CDR1 and CDR2 sequences are GTSNPN and SVGIG (reference sequence). The trim removed 8 bases at V and 3 bases at J, leaving 7 bases unmatched. The CDR3 loop reads CAGGPSGYEQYF. CDR3 bases: TGTGCCGGGGGACCTAGCGGCTACGAGCAGTACTTC.

The sample holds many counts of this clonotype. The chain has TRBV2 and TRBJ2-3, with D possibly being TRBD2 (6 bases). Germline V gives CDR1 SNHLY, CDR2 FYNNEI. The CDR3 is 15 amino acids. Deletions cut 3 bases from V and 0 bases from J, with 10 bases between. As DNA, the CDR3 is TGTGCCAGCAGTGATCCTAGCGTTAGCACAGATACGCAGTATTTT. This sequence encodes CASSDPSVSTDTQYF.

This clonotype was found many times. The genes are TRBV5-1 and TRBJ1-1; D unclear. This CDR3 is 14 amino acids long. The V gene lost 0 bases and the J gene lost 3 bases, with 9 bases spanning the gap. CDR1 is SGHRS and CDR2 is YFSETQ in the germline V gene. CDR3 loop: CASSLVRVDTEAFF. Written as DNA, the CDR3 is TGCGCCAGCAGCTTGGTGCGCGTTGACACTGAAGCTTTCTTT.

Many counts were recorded for this clonotype. The germline gene is not matched at one end of the junction; a read error may be the cause. The chain carries TRBV2 and TRBJ2-3; the D gene is possibly TRBD1 (6 bases). This CDR3 comprises 12 residues. Germline V gives CDR1 SNHLY, CDR2 FYNNEI. In DNA, the CDR3 is TGTGCCAGTCATATCCCGACAGGTACGCAGTATTTT. Translated: CASHIPTGTQYF.

This clonotype was observed many times. The chain couples TRBV20-1 to TRBJ2-7; possibly TRBD1 for D (6 bases). Germline CDR1 is DFQATT and CDR2 is SNEGSKA (reference sequence). This CDR3 spans 12 amino acids. V shed 8 bases and J shed 5 bases, with 16 bases lying between them. The CDR3 here is CSINSRGHEQYF. The CDR3 coding sequence is TGCAGTATAAATTCCAGGGGCCACGAGCAGTACTTC.

The sample holds many counts of this clonotype. The V and J genes are TRBV15 and TRBJ2-3, with TRBD2 matching over 11 bases. V shed 1 base, J shed 2 bases, and the junction held 2 bases outside the gene matches. Per the germline V gene, CDR1 is LNHNV and CDR2 is YYDKDF (reference sequence). The CDR3 runs 16 residues. The CDR3 nucleotides are TGTGCCACCAGCAGAGGGACTAGCGGGTCCACAGATACGCAGTATTTT. Its protein is CATSRGTSGSTDTQYF.

This clonotype was recorded a few times. This chain uses TRBV28 with TRBJ1-3; the D is unclear. Germline V gene sequence: CDR1 MDHEN, CDR2 SYDVKM. V dropped 7 bases and J dropped 0 bases, with 7 bases sitting between them. This CDR3 region has 13 residues. The CDR3 spells CASKATSGNTIYF. The CDR3 DNA reads TGTGCCAGCAAAGCGACCTCTGGAAACACCATATATTTT.